The subject of this entry is one T cell receptor (beta chain). Its antigen is unidentified. This CDR3 is built from 15 residues. Germline loops: CDR1 SEHNR, CDR2 FQNEAQ (reference sequence). J lost 5 bases, V lost 6 bases, and 10 bases had no gene match. This entry belongs to a study of chemoradiotherapy in HPV16-positive cancers. Study as a whole: Candidate HPV-specific clones and shared TCR motifs came from a couple of HPV16-positive patients. Findings and limits, study-wide: Candidate HPV-specific clones and E7-related TCR motifs grew in tumor during treatment.

Repeated repertoire sampling spanned the course of chemoradiotherapy. Clones were sequenced by immunoSEQ multiplex PCR, and TCRdb holds only the in-frame ones, with some missing. The table has approximately 23,000 clones, approximately 90% seen once. The clonotype originates from a human donor with HPV-associated anogenital cancer. Sample: blood, taken from a patient who underwent chemoradiotherapy. The rearrangement joins TRBV7-9 to TRBJ2-5, with 9 bases matching TRBD1. CDR3 sequence (DNA): TGTGCCAGCAGTCCCGGGACAGGGATATGGGAGACCCAGTACTTC. It translates to CASSPGTGIWETQYF.